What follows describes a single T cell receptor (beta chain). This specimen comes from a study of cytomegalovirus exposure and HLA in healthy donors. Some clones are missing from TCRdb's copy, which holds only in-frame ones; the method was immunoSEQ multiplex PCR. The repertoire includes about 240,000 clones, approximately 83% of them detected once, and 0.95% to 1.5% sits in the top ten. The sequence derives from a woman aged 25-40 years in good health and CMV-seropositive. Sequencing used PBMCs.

CDR3 amino acids: CASGAGRNQPQHF. For the CDR3, the DNA is TGTGCCAGCGGGGCAGGGAGGAATCAGCCCCAGCATTTT. The rearrangement uses TRBV6-5 and TRBJ1-5; a possible D gene is TRBD1 (5 bases). Germline CDR1 and CDR2: MNHEY and SVGAGI. V was clipped by 8 bases and J by 4 bases, with 12 bases between them. This CDR3 contains 13 residues.